This T cell receptor (beta chain) was retrieved from a study of vaccination and CD4 T cells after COVID-19. The Oncomine TCR Beta short-read assay was applied to DNA of cultured CD4+ T cells. One entry per CDR3 protein results from TCRdb running MiXCR on the PCR reads. The sample shows some 11,000 distinct CDR3 sequences, roughly a third of them seen only once. This CDR3 comprises 15 residues. From germline, CDR1 is MRHNA and CDR2 SNTAGT. The V and J ends lost 3 bases and 8 bases respectively, with 19 bases between them. This clonotype was picked up a small number of times. What it binds is not known. Indicated treatment: roughly ten-day PBMC culture with coronavirus spike peptide pools or control peptides (ViraFEST assay). Expanded clonotypes were found by TCR sequencing after peptide-pool stimulation (ViraFEST). A few million PBMCs per well were cultured with about 10 IU/ml IL-2 and 7.5 to 10 ug/ml peptide pools. After culture for about ten days, isolation of CD4+ T cells was performed by negative selection.

This receptor was taken from a human donor who had recovered from COVID-19. Material for sequencing was CD4+ T cells from blood, cultured in vitro. J is TRBJ1-2 and V is TRBV6-4; D not resolved. The CDR3 region has the DNA TGTGCCAGCAGTGAGACTCCAGCCCCAGGAGGGGGCTACACCTTC. As protein: CASSETPAPGGGYTF.